The sequence of this TCR beta chain was determined in a study of blood T cells in healthy people across ages. Study-level points and caveats: TCR beta diversity tracked closely with naive T cell percentage. Relative to aged donors, long-lived donors carried more naive CD4+ cells and displayed higher diversity.

Per individual sample, total RNA of at least 5 micrograms was extracted. This clonotype came up a few times. Its specificity is not known. The CDR3 contains 15 residues. Germline loops: CDR1 SGHTA, CDR2 FQGNSA. The V gene lost 1 base and the J gene lost 2 bases, with 12 bases spanning the gap. Alongside a J-beta primer mix, a sample-barcoded 5' primer served in a second PCR lasting roughly 6 to 11 cycles. TCRdb independently ran MiXCR on the 5' RACE reads; one entry per CDR3 protein. The sample contains 750,000 or so distinct CDR3 sequences, just under 25% of which appear only once. These records were also assigned to another study, of T cells of mothers and their children. That report notes: Regardless of relatedness, pairs show thymic selection shaping TCR recombination output in a similar manner.

The TCR was taken from a boy between 5 and 17 years old in good health. The genes are TRBV7-2 and TRBJ2-7, with no clear D. The sequenced sample was blood. The CDR3 DNA reads as TGTGCCAGCAGCTTAGGGCGGATGACGACCTACGAGCAGTACTTC. This translates into CASSLGRMTTYEQYF. The full variable domain, its missing parts supplied by reference TRBV7-2 and TRBJ2-7, is GAGVSQSPSNKVTEKGKDVELRCDPISGHTALYWYRQSLGQGLEFLIYFQGNSAPDKSGLPSDRFSAERTGGSVSTLTIQRTQQEDSAVYLCASSLGRMTTYEQYFGPGTRLTVT.